The 23 T cell receptor beta chains below come from one sample, sequenced in a study of shared clonotypes between healthy human individuals. Assay: immunoSEQ multiplex PCR; the TCRdb copy retains only in-frame clones and omits some. The sample lists approximately 840,000 clones, about 96% occurring once. Terminally differentiated effector memory CD45RA+ cells were excluded by CCR7 positive selection of CD45RO-negative cells. The sample comprised naive CD8+ T cells sorted from blood. These receptors were collected from a man aged 25-40 years in good health.

V usage is TRBV11-2 and J usage is TRBJ1-1; no firm D call. V was pared by 2 bases and J by 11 bases, with 15 bases between. Germline lookup yields CDR1 SGHAT and CDR2 FQNNGV. This CDR3 comprises 13 residues. CDR3 loop: CASSLRTGHGAFF. CDR3 bases: TGTGCCAGCAGCTTAAGGACCGGGCACGGGGCTTTCTTT.

This chain connects TRBV28 to TRBJ1-2; the D is unclear. Per the germline V gene, CDR1 is MDHEN and CDR2 is SYDVKM. The CDR3 is 15 amino acids. V dropped 8 bases and J dropped 0 bases, with 16 bases sitting between them. CDR3 bases: TGTGCCAGCCTTTTGACCGCGGTACCTAACTATGGCTACACCTTC. Residues: CASLLTAVPNYGYTF.

The chain employs TRBV2 and TRBJ2-7; D may correspond to TRBD1 or TRBD2 (6 bases each). The CDR3 spans 17 residues. Germline V gene sequence: CDR1 SNHLY, CDR2 FYNNEI. V gave up 2 bases and J gave up 2 bases, with 19 bases separating them. CDR3 DNA: TGTGCCAGCAGTGAAACCCCAACGGGGGCACCCACCTACGAGCAGTACTTC. As protein: CASSETPTGAPTYEQYF.

This chain's CDR3 is CASSYGGSGYTF. The CDR3 coding sequence is TGTGCCAGCAGCTACGGGGGAAGTGGCTACACCTTC. The rearrangement uses TRBV7-9 and TRBJ1-2; D perhaps matches TRBD1 (5 bases). Germline V lookup: CDR1 SEHNR, CDR2 FQNEAQ (reference sequence). This CDR3 is 12 amino acids long. Trimming shortened V by 4 bases and J by 7 bases, and 10 bases separated the two germline ends.

V and J are TRBV5-4 and TRBJ2-2, with D possibly matching TRBD1 (5 bases). The CDR3 covers 15 residues. V shed 4 bases and J shed 1 base, with 11 bases lying between them. Germline loops: CDR1 SGHNT, CDR2 YYREEE (reference sequence). CDR3 sequence: CASSMTAMNTGELFF. For the CDR3, the DNA is TGTGCCAGCAGCATGACAGCGATGAACACCGGGGAGCTGTTTTTT.

V gene TRBV25-1 combines with J gene TRBJ1-5; no clear D gene. V dropped 3 bases and J dropped 5 bases, with 11 bases sitting between them. The CDR3 has 14 amino acids. CDR1 and CDR2 (germline): MGHDK, SYGVNS. The CDR3 loop reads CASSDLGDYQPQHF. DNA of the CDR3: TGTGCCAGCAGTGACCTGGGCGATTATCAGCCCCAGCATTTT.

This clone was observed once. The CDR3 here is CSVGYPGDEQFF. As DNA, the CDR3 is TGCAGCGTTGGTTACCCGGGGGATGAGCAGTTCTTC. This rearrangement joins TRBV29-1 to TRBJ2-1, with a weak D call TRBD2 (6 bases). Trimming took 4 bases from V and 8 from J, leaving 12 bases between them. Germline V CDR1 and CDR2: SQVTM, ANQGSEA. The length of the CDR3 is 12 residues.

The rearrangement links TRBV18 to TRBJ2-1, with D possibly being TRBD2 (5 bases). The CDR3 spans 16 residues. V lost 4 bases to trimming and J lost 5 bases, with 18 bases between them. Looked up from germline, CDR1 is KGHSH and CDR2 is LQKENI. CDR3 in amino acids: CASSRSGTVTNNEQFF. CDR3 coding DNA: TGTGCCAGCTCACGGTCGGGAACCGTCACAAACAATGAGCAGTTCTTC.

The rearrangement joins TRBV6-5 to TRBJ2-1; D might be TRBD2 (6 bases). The germline V and J ends were trimmed by 5 bases and 0 bases, with 11 bases remaining between them. The CDR3 runs 15 residues. Germline V gene data show CDR1 as MNHEY and CDR2 as SVGAGI. CDR3 sequence: CASSAADYSYNEQFF. In DNA, the CDR3 is TGTGCCAGCAGTGCCGCGGACTACTCCTACAATGAGCAGTTCTTC.

V usage is TRBV6-5 and J usage is TRBJ1-1; 8 nucleotides match TRBD1. From germline, CDR1 is MNHEY and CDR2 SVGAGI. V gave up 5 bases and J gave up 1 base; unmatched junction bases: 6. CDR3 length: 15 residues. CDR3 bases: TGTGCCAGCAGTGCTCCCGGGACAGGGAACACTGAAGCTTTCTTT. This encodes CASSAPGTGNTEAFF.

This clone was seen once. J is TRBJ1-5 and V is TRBV7-2; D gene ambiguous. Per the germline V gene, CDR1 is SGHTA and CDR2 is FQGNSA. The CDR3 runs 15 residues. Deletions cut 1 base from V and 3 bases from J, with 10 bases between. CDR3 DNA sequence: TGTGCCAGCAGCTTAGGAGGATTCCTCAATCAGCCCCAGCATTTT. Translation gives CASSLGGFLNQPQHF.

The chain carries TRBV27 and TRBJ2-1; D might be TRBD1 (5 bases). V was cut by 5 bases and J by 3 bases, with 17 bases left in between. Germline V CDR1 and CDR2: MNHEY, SMNVEV (reference sequence). The CDR3 is made up of 16 amino acids. CDR3 protein: CASSTHRRNVYNEQFF. The CDR3 bases are TGTGCCAGCAGTACTCACAGGAGAAACGTCTACAATGAGCAGTTCTTC.

The V and J genes are TRBV4-1 and TRBJ1-1; tentatively, D is TRBD1 (5 bases). This CDR3 contains 14 residues. V was shortened by 0 bases and J by 3 bases, with 8 bases between the two germline ends. Germline CDR1 MGHRA, CDR2 YSYEKL. This chain's CDR3 is CASSQDWGDTEAFF. As DNA, the CDR3 is TGCGCCAGCAGCCAAGATTGGGGGGACACTGAAGCTTTCTTT.

The chain is built from TRBV7-9 and TRBJ2-5, with TRBD2 matching 11 bases. Germline-derived CDR1 and CDR2 are SEHNR and FQNEAQ (reference sequence). Losses at the gene ends were 2 bases for V and 3 bases for J; bases not matched to a gene: 5. This CDR3 has 16 residues. As DNA, the CDR3 is TGTGCCAGCAGCTTATTCCTGGGACTAGCGGAAGAGACCCAGTACTTC. Its translation: CASSLFLGLAEETQYF.

The genes are TRBV6-6 and TRBJ2-5; no definite D call. CDR3 length equals 13 residues. V was clipped by 0 bases and J by 4 bases, with 6 bases between them. Germline V gives CDR1 MNHNY, CDR2 SVGAGI (reference sequence). The CDR3 region is CASSYSVGETQYF. Here the CDR3 DNA reads TGTGCCAGCAGTTACTCCGTGGGAGAGACCCAGTACTTC.

This sequence joins TRBV7-9 and TRBJ2-1, with D unclear. Germline CDR1 and CDR2: SEHNR and FQNEAQ (reference sequence). The V and J ends lost 1 base and 2 bases respectively, with 12 bases between them. The CDR3 extends over 16 amino acids. CDR3 nucleotide sequence: TGTGCCAGCAGCTTAGTCGGCCAAGCACCCTACAATGAGCAGTTCTTC. Protein: CASSLVGQAPYNEQFF.

This clone was detected only a few times. The V gene is TRBV13, the J gene TRBJ1-1; 8 nucleotides line up with TRBD1. This CDR3 region has 15 residues. Germline CDR1 and CDR2: PRHDT and FYEKMQ (reference sequence). V gave up 1 base and J gave up 1 base; unmatched junction bases: 2. In DNA form, the CDR3 reads TGTGCCAGCAGCTTAGCAGGGACAGGGAACACTGAAGCTTTCTTT. Residues: CASSLAGTGNTEAFF.

The rearrangement links TRBV10-3 to TRBJ2-7; either TRBD1 or TRBD2 may supply D (5 bases each). V lost 7 bases to trimming and J lost 4 bases, with 14 bases between them. The CDR3 length is 13 residues. Germline lookup yields CDR1 ENHRY and CDR2 SYGVKD. The CDR3 nucleotides are TGTGCCATCATGAGGGGTGGCCCTTACGAGCAGTACTTC. Its protein is CAIMRGGPYEQYF.

The rearrangement joins TRBV6-5 to TRBJ2-1, with D possibly being TRBD2 (6 bases). Deletions cut 5 bases from V and 9 bases from J, with 8 bases between. The CDR3 runs to 11 residues. Germline V gene sequence: CDR1 MNHEY, CDR2 SVGAGI. CDR3 in amino acids: CASSPGGEQFF. The CDR3 bases are TGTGCCAGCAGTCCCGGGGGTGAGCAGTTCTTC.

The chain combines TRBV4-3 with TRBJ2-7; the match to TRBD1 covers 12 bases. CDR3 length equals 16 residues. V was clipped by 3 bases and J by 4 bases; unmatched bases: 7. CDR1 and CDR2 (germline): LGHNA, YSLEER. DNA for the CDR3: TGCGCCAGCAGCCAGTTTCCGGGACAGGGGGCGTACGAGCAGTACTTC. As protein: CASSQFPGQGAYEQYF.

The chain combines TRBV7-9 with TRBJ1-5, with D hard to call. This CDR3 has 14 residues. The V end lost 0 bases, the J end lost 6 bases, and 9 bases lay between the germline ends. In germline, CDR1 is SEHNR, CDR2 FQNEAQ (reference sequence). The CDR3 region has the DNA TGTGCCAGCAGCTTAGCGTCGGGGTCTCAGCCCCAGCATTTT. Translating it yields CASSLASGSQPQHF.

This chain connects TRBV28 to TRBJ2-3; 11 bases map to TRBD2. CDR3 length: 16 amino acids. Per germline, CDR1 MDHEN and CDR2 SYDVKM. The V and J ends lost 6 bases and 5 bases, in that order; junction bases with no gene match: 10. The CDR3 here is CASSEILGLAGDTQYF. As DNA, the CDR3 is TGTGCCAGCAGCGAGATCTTAGGACTAGCGGGAGATACGCAGTATTTT.

The chain combines TRBV7-9 with TRBJ2-3; 7 positions match TRBD2. V lost 1 base, J lost 2 bases, and 12 bases stayed unmatched. In germline, CDR1 is SEHNR, CDR2 FQNEAQ (reference sequence). The length of the CDR3 is 18 residues. CDR3: CASSLDGLAVTDTDTQYF. The CDR3 nucleotides are TGTGCCAGCAGCTTAGATGGCCTAGCGGTAACCGACACAGATACGCAGTATTTT. Variable domain in full (rest from reference TRBV7-9 and TRBJ2-3): DTGVSQNPRHKITKRGQNVTFRCDPISEHNRLYWYRQTLGQGPEFLTYFQNEAQLEKSRLLSDRFSAERPKGSFSTLEIQRTEQGDSAMYLCASSLDGLAVTDTDTQYFGPGTRLTVL.